The rows below give T cell receptor beta chains drawn from one sample of a study of blood T cell repertoires in COVID-19. Data came from immunoSEQ multiplex PCR; TCRdb stores just in-frame clones and leaves some out. The profile covers about 92,000 clones, with around 88% appearing a single time and around 16% taken by the ten largest. Sequenced: peripheral blood. The source is an older woman with COVID-19, enrolled during active disease. CDR3s include the opening cysteine and the closing phenylalanine or tryptophan. D genes are given only for firm matches. Rows may omit the clone size; those that give it use once, few, many or a size class.

CDR3nt: TGTGCCAGCAGCTTGATGGGGGCCTATAATCAGCCCCAGCATTTT; CDR3aa: CASSLMGAYNQPQHF; abundance: -; j_gene: TRBJ1-5; v_gene: TRBV5-6; d_gene: -
CDR3nt: TGTGCCAGTATCGAGAGGGTCGGAAACACCATATATTTT; CDR3aa: CASIERVGNTIYF; abundance: -; j_gene: TRBJ1-3; v_gene: TRBV6-5; d_gene: -
CDR3nt: TGTGCCAGTAGTATCTCCGGGACACTGTACTCTGGAAACACCATATATTTT; CDR3aa: CASSISGTLYSGNTIYF; abundance: once; j_gene: TRBJ1-3; v_gene: TRBV19; d_gene: -
CDR3nt: TGTGCCAGCTCAGTCCGGGATGGTAATGAAAAACTGTTTTTT; CDR3aa: CASSVRDGNEKLFF; abundance: -; j_gene: TRBJ1-4; v_gene: TRBV18; d_gene: -
CDR3nt: TGTGCCAGCAGCCAGCTAGCGGGGGGCACTGCGGACGAGCAGTACTTC; CDR3aa: CASSQLAGGTADEQYF; abundance: few; j_gene: TRBJ2-7; v_gene: TRBV4-2; d_gene: TRBD2
CDR3nt: TGTGCCAGCAGCCGCACAGGGTTCAATGAGCAGTTCTTC; CDR3aa: CASSRTGFNEQFF; abundance: -; j_gene: TRBJ2-1; v_gene: TRBV6-2/TRBV6-3; d_gene: -
CDR3nt: TGTGCCAGCAGCTTGTTGGGAGGGAGGGCGACTAATGAAAAACTGTTTTTT; CDR3aa: CASSLLGGRATNEKLFF; abundance: few; j_gene: TRBJ1-4; v_gene: TRBV5-6; d_gene: -
CDR3nt: TGTGCCAGCTCATATACTAGCGGGACTTACAATGAGCAGTTCTTC; CDR3aa: CASSYTSGTYNEQFF; abundance: -; j_gene: TRBJ2-1; v_gene: TRBV9; d_gene: TRBD2
CDR3nt: TGTGCCAGCAGTACGGGACTAGCGGGGCGTAGGTATTTT; CDR3aa: CASSTGLAGRRYF; abundance: few; j_gene: TRBJ2-3; v_gene: TRBV28; d_gene: TRBD2
CDR3nt: TGTGCCAGCAGCCAACGGACAGGAAGTAGTGGCTACACCTTC; CDR3aa: CASSQRTGSSGYTF; abundance: -; j_gene: TRBJ1-2; v_gene: TRBV6-1; d_gene: TRBD1
CDR3nt: TGCGCCAGCCTGGCAGGGGATTTCGCTGAAGCTTTCTTT; CDR3aa: CASLAGDFAEAFF; abundance: -; j_gene: TRBJ1-1; v_gene: TRBV10-2; d_gene: -
CDR3nt: TGTGCCAGCAGCGTCGCGTTAGGGCAGGGGCCTACGAACACCGGGGAGCTGTTTTTT; CDR3aa: CASSVALGQGPTNTGELFF; abundance: -; j_gene: TRBJ2-2; v_gene: TRBV9; d_gene: -
CDR3nt: TGTGCCAGCAGCCCCGGGGGGGCGGGCACCGGGGAGCTGTTTTTT; CDR3aa: CASSPGGAGTGELFF; abundance: -; j_gene: TRBJ2-2; v_gene: TRBV7-3; d_gene: TRBD2
CDR3nt: TGTGCCAGCAGCTTAGGTGGGACAGGCCCGAAGGCCCTCCACTTT; CDR3aa: CASSLGGTGPKALHF; abundance: -; j_gene: TRBJ1-6; v_gene: TRBV11-3; d_gene: TRBD1
CDR3nt: TGTGCCAGCAGCTCCTTTAAGGGGTTGACTTATAATTCACCCCTCCACTTT; CDR3aa: CASSSFKGLTYNSPLHF; abundance: -; j_gene: TRBJ1-6; v_gene: TRBV27; d_gene: -
CDR3nt: TGCGCCAGCAGCTTGGCTCCACAGGTCGCAACTAATGAAAAACTGTTTTTT; CDR3aa: CASSLAPQVATNEKLFF; abundance: -; j_gene: TRBJ1-4; v_gene: TRBV5-1; d_gene: -
CDR3nt: TGTGCCAGCAGCACGGGACTAGCGGGAGGTGAGCAGTTCTTC; CDR3aa: CASSTGLAGGEQFF; abundance: -; j_gene: TRBJ2-1; v_gene: TRBV7-2; d_gene: TRBD2
CDR3nt: TGTGCCAGCTCACCACTCGGGACAGCGGACGGCTACACCTTC; CDR3aa: CASSPLGTADGYTF; abundance: -; j_gene: TRBJ1-2; v_gene: TRBV18; d_gene: TRBD1
CDR3nt: TGCAGCGTTGAAAGCCAGGGGAGAGCTAACTATGGCTACACCTTC; CDR3aa: CSVESQGRANYGYTF; abundance: -; j_gene: TRBJ1-2; v_gene: TRBV29-1; d_gene: -
CDR3nt: TGTGCCAGCAGTGAAGGTCCGGGGCCCCAGCATTTT; CDR3aa: CASSEGPGPQHF; abundance: -; j_gene: TRBJ1-5; v_gene: TRBV6-1; d_gene: -
CDR3nt: TGTGCCATCAGTGAAGTGGCCTCGGGAGAAAAACTGTTTTTT; CDR3aa: CAISEVASGEKLFF; abundance: -; j_gene: TRBJ1-4; v_gene: TRBV10-3; d_gene: -
CDR3nt: TGTGCCAGCAGCTTAGGGCTGAATTCCTACGAGCAGTACTTC; CDR3aa: CASSLGLNSYEQYF; abundance: -; j_gene: TRBJ2-7; v_gene: TRBV7-2; d_gene: -
CDR3nt: TGTGCCAGCAGCCAAGGGCTAGCGGGGTATGGCACAGATACGCAGTATTTT; CDR3aa: CASSQGLAGYGTDTQYF; abundance: -; j_gene: TRBJ2-3; v_gene: TRBV14; d_gene: TRBD2
CDR3nt: TGTGCCAGTAGTACCGGACTAGCGGGTGCCGAGCAGTACTTC; CDR3aa: CASSTGLAGAEQYF; abundance: -; j_gene: TRBJ2-7; v_gene: TRBV19; d_gene: TRBD2
CDR3nt: TGTGCCTGGAGTGCCCAGGGCACCTATAATTCACCCCTCCACTTT; CDR3aa: CAWSAQGTYNSPLHF; abundance: -; j_gene: TRBJ1-6; v_gene: TRBV30; d_gene: -
CDR3nt: TGTGCCAGCAGTGAAGGCCTCCTGAGCTCCTACGAGCAGTACTTC; CDR3aa: CASSEGLLSSYEQYF; abundance: -; j_gene: TRBJ2-7; v_gene: TRBV2; d_gene: -
CDR3nt: TGTGCCAGCAGCGGTGGACAGGCGAGCTACGAGCAGTACTTC; CDR3aa: CASSGGQASYEQYF; abundance: -; j_gene: TRBJ2-7; v_gene: TRBV7-9; d_gene: TRBD1
CDR3nt: TGTGCCAGCAGAACAGGGGTATATCAGCCCCAGCATTTT; CDR3aa: CASRTGVYQPQHF; abundance: -; j_gene: TRBJ1-5; v_gene: TRBV7-8; d_gene: TRBD1
CDR3nt: TGTGCCACCAGTGATTTCTCGACCGGGGAGCTGTTTTTT; CDR3aa: CATSDFSTGELFF; abundance: -; j_gene: TRBJ2-2; v_gene: TRBV24-1; d_gene: -
CDR3nt: TGTGCAAGTCGCTTCCGGGACAGCTTATACGAGCAGTACTTC; CDR3aa: CASRFRDSLYEQYF; abundance: -; j_gene: TRBJ2-7; v_gene: TRBV12-2; d_gene: -
CDR3nt: TGTGCCAGCAGCACGGGACAAGGAATCCCTGAAGCTTTCTTT; CDR3aa: CASSTGQGIPEAFF; abundance: -; j_gene: TRBJ1-1; v_gene: TRBV7-9; d_gene: -
CDR3nt: TGTGCCAGCAACAAAGGGGCAGATACGCAGTATTTT; CDR3aa: CASNKGADTQYF; abundance: once; j_gene: TRBJ2-3; v_gene: TRBV6-5; d_gene: -
CDR3nt: TGTGCCAGCAGCTTCGGACAACACGGGGGACCATACAATGAGCAGTTCTTC; CDR3aa: CASSFGQHGGPYNEQFF; abundance: -; j_gene: TRBJ2-1; v_gene: TRBV7-8; d_gene: -
CDR3nt: TGTGCCAGCAGCTTAGGTTCCGGAGGAAGCAATCAGCCCCAGCATTTT; CDR3aa: CASSLGSGGSNQPQHF; abundance: -; j_gene: TRBJ1-5; v_gene: TRBV11-2; d_gene: -
CDR3nt: TGTGCCAGCAGTGAAGCATATGGCAAACCTTCACCCCTCCACTTT; CDR3aa: CASSEAYGKPSPLHF; abundance: few; j_gene: TRBJ1-6; v_gene: TRBV25-1; d_gene: -
CDR3nt: TGTGCCAGCAGTGAAAGGACAGGGCGGAATTCACCCCTCCACTTT; CDR3aa: CASSERTGRNSPLHF; abundance: -; j_gene: TRBJ1-6; v_gene: TRBV2; d_gene: TRBD1
CDR3nt: TGTGCCAGCAGACCCCGGACAGGGCGCTATGGCTACACCTTC; CDR3aa: CASRPRTGRYGYTF; abundance: -; j_gene: TRBJ1-2; v_gene: TRBV6-6; d_gene: TRBD1
CDR3nt: TGCGCCAGCAGCCAAGACGCAGCGGGAACGGGAGGGGATACGCAGTATTTT; CDR3aa: CASSQDAAGTGGDTQYF; abundance: -; j_gene: TRBJ2-3; v_gene: TRBV4-3; d_gene: TRBD2
CDR3nt: TGTGCCAGCAGTAAAATCCGGGACTCTAGCTCTGGGGCCAACGTCCTGACTTTC; CDR3aa: CASSKIRDSSSGANVLTF; abundance: -; j_gene: TRBJ2-6; v_gene: TRBV27; d_gene: -
CDR3nt: TGTGCCAGCAGCCAAATGACAGGGCTCAATCAGCCCCAGCATTTT; CDR3aa: CASSQMTGLNQPQHF; abundance: -; j_gene: TRBJ1-5; v_gene: TRBV3-1/TRBV3-2; d_gene: TRBD1
CDR3nt: TGTGCCAGCAGCGACAGCCTCAATGAAAAACTGTTTTTT; CDR3aa: CASSDSLNEKLFF; abundance: -; j_gene: TRBJ1-4; v_gene: TRBV12-3/TRBV12-4; d_gene: -
CDR3nt: TGTGCCAGCACACCCTCGGACAGGGGTGACAATGAGCAGTTCTTC; CDR3aa: CASTPSDRGDNEQFF; abundance: -; j_gene: TRBJ2-1; v_gene: TRBV6-5; d_gene: TRBD1
CDR3nt: TGTGCCAGCAGCCGAGATCTCGGGACAGGGAGAAACACCATATATTTT; CDR3aa: CASSRDLGTGRNTIYF; abundance: -; j_gene: TRBJ1-3; v_gene: TRBV3-1/TRBV3-2; d_gene: TRBD1
CDR3nt: TGTGCCAGCAGCTTAGATGCCTGGGGGCCTGGCTACACCTTC; CDR3aa: CASSLDAWGPGYTF; abundance: -; j_gene: TRBJ1-2; v_gene: TRBV7-4; d_gene: -
CDR3nt: TGTGCCAGCAGCTCACCCGGCGGGGGACCTAACTATGGCTACACCTTC; CDR3aa: CASSSPGGGPNYGYTF; abundance: -; j_gene: TRBJ1-2; v_gene: TRBV7-2; d_gene: -
CDR3nt: TGTGCCAGCTCCCCGGGACAGACTGAAGCTTTCTTT; CDR3aa: CASSPGQTEAFF; abundance: -; j_gene: TRBJ1-1; v_gene: TRBV18; d_gene: TRBD1
CDR3nt: TGCGCCAGCAGTGACCTGGAGACCCAGTACTTC; CDR3aa: CASSDLETQYF; abundance: -; j_gene: TRBJ2-5; v_gene: TRBV10-1; d_gene: -
CDR3nt: TGTGCCACCACCCGGACTAGCGGACTAACAGATACGCAGTATTTT; CDR3aa: CATTRTSGLTDTQYF; abundance: -; j_gene: TRBJ2-3; v_gene: TRBV9; d_gene: TRBD2
CDR3nt: TGTGCCAGCAGCTTAATGATACGTCAGGACTATTCATATGGCTACACCTTC; CDR3aa: CASSLMIRQDYSYGYTF; abundance: -; j_gene: TRBJ1-2; v_gene: TRBV7-8; d_gene: -
CDR3nt: TGCGCCAGCAGTGAAGGACAGGACACAGATACGCAGTATTTT; CDR3aa: CASSEGQDTDTQYF; abundance: -; j_gene: TRBJ2-3; v_gene: TRBV10-1; d_gene: TRBD1